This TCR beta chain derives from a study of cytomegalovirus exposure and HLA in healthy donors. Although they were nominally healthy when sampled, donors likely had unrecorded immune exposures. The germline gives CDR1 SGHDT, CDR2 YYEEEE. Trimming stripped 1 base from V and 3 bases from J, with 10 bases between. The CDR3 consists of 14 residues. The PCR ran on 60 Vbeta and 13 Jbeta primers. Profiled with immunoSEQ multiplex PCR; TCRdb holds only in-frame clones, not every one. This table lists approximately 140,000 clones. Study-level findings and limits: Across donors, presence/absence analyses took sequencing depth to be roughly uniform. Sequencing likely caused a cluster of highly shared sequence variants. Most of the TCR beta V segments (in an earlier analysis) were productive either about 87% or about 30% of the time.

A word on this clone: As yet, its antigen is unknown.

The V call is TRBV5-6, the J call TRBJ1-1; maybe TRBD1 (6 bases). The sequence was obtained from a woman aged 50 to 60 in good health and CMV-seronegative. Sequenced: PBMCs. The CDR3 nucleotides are TGTGCCAGCAGCTTGACAGGGAGGGACACTGAAGCTTTCTTT. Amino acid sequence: CASSLTGRDTEAFF.